This TCR beta chain is drawn from a study of identical twins. Germline V gene data show CDR1 as DFQATT and CDR2 as SNEGSKA (reference sequence). V gave up 0 bases and J gave up 5 bases, with 7 bases separating them. The length of the CDR3 is 13 residues. A universal primer site was incorporated via template switching, and the cDNA contained unique molecular identifiers. TCRdb fed the 5' RACE reads into MiXCR, producing one record per CDR3 protein. Of 400,000 to 550,000 distinct CDR3 sequences listed, roughly 26% were seen once; the top ten hold 2.9%. This same sample was also taken into another study, of T cells expressing NK-cell markers.

The clonotype comes from a woman aged 18-29 years in good health. Source material: CD4+ T cells sorted from blood. The chain employs TRBV20-1 and TRBJ1-4; D gene ambiguous. The DNA of the CDR3 is TGCAGTGCTAGAGATAGCATGAATGAAAAACTGTTTTTT. Translating it yields CSARDSMNEKLFF.